One and the same sample provided the 20 T cell receptor beta chains below, sequenced in a study of sequential checkpoint blockade in melanoma. Documented treatment: randomized to nivolumab then ipilimumab (arm A) or the reverse (arm B). Some clones are missing from TCRdb's copy, which holds only in-frame ones; the method was immunoSEQ multiplex PCR. Among 40,000 or so clones listed, approximately 84% were seen once. Source: CD8+ T cells sorted from blood (inferred from file names), taken from a patient given nivolumab and ipilimumab in sequence. The receptors originated from a human donor with melanoma.

J is TRBJ2-1 and V is TRBV4-1; TRBD1 aligns across 12 bases. J lost 10 bases, V lost 6 bases, and 10 bases had no gene match. CDR1 and CDR2 from the germline V gene are MGHRA and YSYEKL. CDR3 length: 15 amino acids. Here the CDR3 reads CASRQGQGAQVEQFF. DNA of the CDR3: TGCGCCAGCAGGCAGGGACAGGGGGCGCAGGTAGAGCAGTTCTTC.

The V gene is TRBV5-1, the J gene TRBJ1-2; TRBD1 is a possible D gene (5 bases). V lost 0 bases to trimming and J lost 0 bases, with 12 bases between them. Germline V gene sequence: CDR1 SGHRS, CDR2 YFSETQ. The CDR3 is 16 residues long. The CDR3 spells CASSLGQGLANYGYTF. The DNA for the CDR3 is TGCGCCAGCAGCTTGGGGCAGGGTCTAGCTAACTATGGCTACACCTTC.

The chain employs TRBV29-1 and TRBJ1-2; possibly TRBD1 for D (6 bases). CDR1 SQVTM and CDR2 ANQGSEA come from the germline V gene. Deletions cut 7 bases from V and 5 bases from J, with 20 bases between. The CDR3 is 14 amino acids. The chain's CDR3 is CSGWEGGLGYGYTF. The CDR3 bases are TGCAGCGGCTGGGAAGGGGGATTGGGTTATGGCTACACCTTC.

The chain carries TRBV5-4 and TRBJ1-5, with unresolved D. The CDR3 contains 15 residues. Germline V gene lookup returns CDR1 SGHNT and CDR2 YYREEE (reference sequence). V lost 1 base and J 6 bases, leaving 14 bases between the germline ends. In DNA, the CDR3 is TGTGCCAGCAGCTTGAGGAATTGCGGGAGTCAGCCCCAGCATTTT. This sequence encodes CASSLRNCGSQPQHF.

The chain combines TRBV13 with TRBJ2-3; a possible D gene is TRBD2 (6 bases). Trimming removed 6 bases from V and 4 bases from J, with 14 bases in between. Per the germline V gene, CDR1 is PRHDT and CDR2 is FYEKMQ (reference sequence). The CDR3 loop spans 14 amino acids. CDR3 protein: CASSFGRTADTQYF. CDR3 DNA sequence: TGTGCCAGCAGTTTCGGGAGAACGGCAGATACGCAGTATTTT.

The V and J genes are TRBV7-8 and TRBJ1-1; TRBD1 aligns across 8 bases. In germline, CDR1 is SGHVS, CDR2 FQNEAQ. The ends lost 5 bases at V and 7 bases at J; junction bases unmatched: 3. This CDR3 comprises 12 residues. CDR3 in DNA: TGTGCCAGCAGCGGGACAGGTATTGAAGCTTTCTTT. It specifies CASSGTGIEAFF.

This chain links TRBV7-9 with TRBJ2-1; D unresolved. Trimming removed 3 bases from V and 6 bases from J, with 6 bases in between. The CDR3 contains 12 residues. Germline CDR1 is SEHNR and CDR2 is FQNEAQ (reference sequence). The CDR3 DNA reads TGTGCCAGCAGCTTCCTAGTCAATGAGCAGTTCTTC. It is translated as CASSFLVNEQFF.

The chain employs TRBV2 and TRBJ2-7; 14 bases are shared with TRBD2. V lost 7 bases, J lost 0 bases, and 11 bases stayed unmatched. The CDR3 loop spans 18 amino acids. Germline CDR1 reads SNHLY; CDR2 reads FYNNEI. DNA for the CDR3: TGTGCCAGCAATCCGGGACTAGCGGGAGTCGGGCCCTCCTACGAGCAGTACTTC. Protein sequence: CASNPGLAGVGPSYEQYF.

This clone showed up just a few times. V usage is TRBV7-9 and J usage is TRBJ1-6; a weak D match, TRBD1 (6 bases). CDR3 length equals 17 residues. V gave up 2 bases and J gave up 8 bases, with 19 bases separating them. The germline V gene encodes CDR1 SEHNR and CDR2 FQNEAQ (reference sequence). DNA of the CDR3: TGTGCCAGCAGCTTAAGTAGGGACATCGGTGGGGATTCACCCCTCCACTTT. Translation gives CASSLSRDIGGDSPLHF.

V and J are TRBV6-1 and TRBJ2-1; D possibly corresponds to TRBD2 (5 bases). This CDR3 comprises 16 residues. Germline V gene data show CDR1 as MNHNS and CDR2 as SASEGT. Trimming removed 1 base from V and 8 bases from J, with 18 bases in between. The CDR3: CASSEGVLTSIDEQFF. The CDR3 DNA is TGTGCCAGCAGTGAAGGGGTCCTCACTAGTATCGATGAGCAGTTCTTC.

This clone was observed a handful of times. This chain connects TRBV6-5 to TRBJ2-1; no definite D call. Germline V CDR1 and CDR2: MNHEY, SVGAGI. V gave up 2 bases and J gave up 2 bases, with 13 bases separating them. This CDR3 region has 16 residues. CDR3 coding DNA: TGTGCCAGCAGTTACACCCACAAATTCACCTACAATGAGCAGTTCTTC. Encoded protein: CASSYTHKFTYNEQFF.

The chain joins TRBV6-5 to TRBJ1-1; D call uncertain. The CDR3 sequence is 14 residues long. V gave up 2 bases and J gave up 4 bases, with 11 bases separating them. The germline gives CDR1 MNHEY, CDR2 SVGAGI. CDR3 sequence reads: CASSYIVFATEAFF. The DNA of the CDR3 is TGTGCCAGCAGTTACATAGTATTTGCCACTGAAGCTTTCTTT.

The chain employs TRBV27 and TRBJ2-5, with TRBD2 matching over 9 bases. Germline CDR1 is MNHEY and CDR2 is SMNVEV (reference sequence). The CDR3 is 16 residues long. V gave up 5 bases and J gave up 1 base; unmatched junction bases: 8. CDR3 region: CASSAGGLAPQETQYF. CDR3 sequence (DNA): TGTGCCAGCAGTGCCGGGGGACTAGCTCCCCAAGAGACCCAGTACTTC.

This rearrangement joins TRBV13 to TRBJ2-2, with TRBD1 matching over 7 bases. This CDR3 has 14 residues. The junction had 4 bases not matched to a gene; V was cut back by 6 bases and J by 3 bases. The germline gives CDR1 PRHDT, CDR2 FYEKMQ (reference sequence). CDR3 sequence (DNA): TGTGCCAGCAGGAACAGGGGAGACACCGGGGAGCTGTTTTTT. Translation: CASRNRGDTGELFF.

This chain links TRBV19 with TRBJ2-2; no clear D. V was trimmed by 7 bases and J by 6 bases, leaving 9 bases between them. The CDR3 runs 12 residues. Germline assignment: CDR1 LNHDA and CDR2 SQIVND (reference sequence). CDR3 sequence: CASTQGAGELFF. The DNA of the CDR3 is TGTGCCAGTACCCAAGGAGCCGGGGAGCTGTTTTTT.

J is TRBJ2-7 and V is TRBV9, with TRBD1 identical over 7 bases. This CDR3 is 15 amino acids long. J gave up 3 bases and V 0 bases, and 6 bases lay outside the gene matches. Germline CDR1 reads SGDLS; CDR2 reads YYNGEE. CDR3: CASSVGGTEIYEQYF. DNA for the CDR3: TGTGCCAGCAGCGTAGGGGGGACAGAAATCTACGAGCAGTACTTC. Complete variable domain (other parts from reference TRBV9 and TRBJ2-7): DSGVTQTPKHLITATGQRVTLRCSPRSGDLSVYWYQQSLDQGLQFLIQYYNGEERAKGNILERFSAQQFPDLHSELNLSSLELGDSALYFCASSVGGTEIYEQYFGPGTRLTVT.

The chain has TRBV7-6 and TRBJ1-1; weak D call: TRBD1 (5 bases). CDR1 SGHVS and CDR2 FNYEAQ come from the germline V gene. Trimming pared 1 base from V and 1 base from J, leaving 10 bases between. The CDR3 loop spans 15 amino acids. The CDR3 is CASSLGGVGNTEAFF. The DNA for the CDR3 is TGTGCCAGCAGCTTAGGGGGGGTGGGGAACACTGAAGCTTTCTTT.

This rearrangement joins TRBV27 to TRBJ2-7; possibly TRBD1 for D (5 bases). The CDR3 length is 14 residues. Germline-derived CDR1 and CDR2 are MNHEY and SMNVEV (reference sequence). Trimming took 3 bases from V and 3 from J, leaving 12 bases between them. Here the CDR3 DNA reads TGTGCCAGCAGTTTTCTCGACAGACTCTACGAGCAGTACTTC. As protein: CASSFLDRLYEQYF.

V is TRBV5-4 and J is TRBJ2-7, with no clear D. V was pared by 0 bases and J by 6 bases, with 16 bases between. The V gene's germline CDR1 is SGHNT and CDR2 YYREEE (reference sequence). The CDR3 has 15 amino acids. The CDR3: CASSLELAASGEQYF. CDR3 coding DNA: TGTGCCAGCAGCTTGGAATTAGCAGCGTCTGGCGAGCAGTACTTC. Using reference TRBV5-4 and TRBJ2-7 for the parts outside the CDR3, the full variable domain is ETGVTQSPTHLIKTRGQQVTLRCSSQSGHNTVSWYQQALGQGPQFIFQYYREEENGRGNFPPRFSGLQFPNYSSELNVNALELDDSALYLCASSLELAASGEQYFGPGTRLTVT.

J is TRBJ2-1 and V is TRBV2; 10 positions agree with TRBD2. Germline V CDR1 and CDR2: SNHLY, FYNNEI. V lost 3 bases and J lost 7; bases outside the gene matches: 6. The CDR3 loop spans 15 amino acids. The CDR3 DNA follows: TGTGCCAGCAGTGAGTTAGCGGGAGGTTCGAATGAGCAGTTCTTC. It encodes CASSELAGGSNEQFF.